What follows describes a single TCR beta chain. Losses at the gene ends were 7 bases for V and 5 bases for J; bases not matched to a gene: 8. There are 14 residues in the CDR3. CDR1 is SEHNR, CDR2 FQNEAQ, per germline (reference sequence). The table came from immunoSEQ multiplex PCR; TCRdb's copy has only in-frame clones and leaves some out. The sample includes about 120,000 clones, 70% to 90% seen only once; the top ten take around 3.3%. This entry comes from a study of control samples from healthy donors and cancer patients. Sequences were obtained from blood. The sequence was obtained from a man between 35 and 55 years old in good health. The chain carries TRBV7-9 and TRBJ2-5; 9 positions match TRBD2. CDR3 loop: CASMKAGGQETQYF. The CDR3 nucleotides are TGTGCCAGCATGAAGGCGGGGGGGCAGGAGACCCAGTACTTC. The complete variable domain, with remaining parts taken from reference TRBV7-9 and TRBJ2-5, reads DTGVSQNPRHKITKRGQNVTFRCDPISEHNRLYWYRQTLGQGPEFLTYFQNEAQLEKSRLLSDRFSAERPKGSFSTLEIQRTEQGDSAMYLCASMKAGGQETQYFGPGTRLLVL.